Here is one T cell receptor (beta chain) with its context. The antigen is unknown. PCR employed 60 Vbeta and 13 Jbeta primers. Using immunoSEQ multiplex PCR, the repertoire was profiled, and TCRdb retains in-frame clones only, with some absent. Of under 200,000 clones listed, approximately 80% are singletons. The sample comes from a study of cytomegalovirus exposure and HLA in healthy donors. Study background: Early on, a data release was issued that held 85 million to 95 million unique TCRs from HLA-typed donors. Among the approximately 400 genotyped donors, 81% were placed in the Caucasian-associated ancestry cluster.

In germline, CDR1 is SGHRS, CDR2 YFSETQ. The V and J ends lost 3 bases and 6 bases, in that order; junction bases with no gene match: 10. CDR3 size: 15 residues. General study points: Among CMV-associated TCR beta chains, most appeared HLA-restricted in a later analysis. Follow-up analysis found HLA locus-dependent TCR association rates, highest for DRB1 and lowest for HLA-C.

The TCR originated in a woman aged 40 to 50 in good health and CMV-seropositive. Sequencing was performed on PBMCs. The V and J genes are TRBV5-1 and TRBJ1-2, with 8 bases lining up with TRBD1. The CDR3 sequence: CASSYNRGIGDGYTF. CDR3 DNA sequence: TGCGCCAGCAGCTACAACAGGGGGATAGGGGATGGCTACACCTTC.